Described below is a single T cell receptor (beta chain) sequence and its context. The CDR3 contains 18 residues. Germline V gives CDR1 SGDLS, CDR2 YYNGEE. After removal of 4 bases from V and 0 bases from J, the junction contained 12 bases not matched to a gene. This entry comes from a study of cytomegalovirus exposure and HLA in healthy donors. Amplification used 60 Vbeta primers and 13 Jbeta primers. Data came from immunoSEQ multiplex PCR; TCRdb stores just in-frame clones and leaves some out. This sample has 180,000 or so clones; more than 75% occur once, and the top ten carry 2% to 2.5%. This chain links TRBV9 with TRBJ2-7, with 11 positions matching TRBD2. The source is a woman in her 30s in good health and CMV-seropositive. Input material: PBMCs. The CDR3 here is CASSLEPSTSGTSYEQYF. The CDR3 nucleotides are TGTGCCAGCAGCTTAGAACCTTCGACTAGCGGGACCTCCTACGAGCAGTACTTC.